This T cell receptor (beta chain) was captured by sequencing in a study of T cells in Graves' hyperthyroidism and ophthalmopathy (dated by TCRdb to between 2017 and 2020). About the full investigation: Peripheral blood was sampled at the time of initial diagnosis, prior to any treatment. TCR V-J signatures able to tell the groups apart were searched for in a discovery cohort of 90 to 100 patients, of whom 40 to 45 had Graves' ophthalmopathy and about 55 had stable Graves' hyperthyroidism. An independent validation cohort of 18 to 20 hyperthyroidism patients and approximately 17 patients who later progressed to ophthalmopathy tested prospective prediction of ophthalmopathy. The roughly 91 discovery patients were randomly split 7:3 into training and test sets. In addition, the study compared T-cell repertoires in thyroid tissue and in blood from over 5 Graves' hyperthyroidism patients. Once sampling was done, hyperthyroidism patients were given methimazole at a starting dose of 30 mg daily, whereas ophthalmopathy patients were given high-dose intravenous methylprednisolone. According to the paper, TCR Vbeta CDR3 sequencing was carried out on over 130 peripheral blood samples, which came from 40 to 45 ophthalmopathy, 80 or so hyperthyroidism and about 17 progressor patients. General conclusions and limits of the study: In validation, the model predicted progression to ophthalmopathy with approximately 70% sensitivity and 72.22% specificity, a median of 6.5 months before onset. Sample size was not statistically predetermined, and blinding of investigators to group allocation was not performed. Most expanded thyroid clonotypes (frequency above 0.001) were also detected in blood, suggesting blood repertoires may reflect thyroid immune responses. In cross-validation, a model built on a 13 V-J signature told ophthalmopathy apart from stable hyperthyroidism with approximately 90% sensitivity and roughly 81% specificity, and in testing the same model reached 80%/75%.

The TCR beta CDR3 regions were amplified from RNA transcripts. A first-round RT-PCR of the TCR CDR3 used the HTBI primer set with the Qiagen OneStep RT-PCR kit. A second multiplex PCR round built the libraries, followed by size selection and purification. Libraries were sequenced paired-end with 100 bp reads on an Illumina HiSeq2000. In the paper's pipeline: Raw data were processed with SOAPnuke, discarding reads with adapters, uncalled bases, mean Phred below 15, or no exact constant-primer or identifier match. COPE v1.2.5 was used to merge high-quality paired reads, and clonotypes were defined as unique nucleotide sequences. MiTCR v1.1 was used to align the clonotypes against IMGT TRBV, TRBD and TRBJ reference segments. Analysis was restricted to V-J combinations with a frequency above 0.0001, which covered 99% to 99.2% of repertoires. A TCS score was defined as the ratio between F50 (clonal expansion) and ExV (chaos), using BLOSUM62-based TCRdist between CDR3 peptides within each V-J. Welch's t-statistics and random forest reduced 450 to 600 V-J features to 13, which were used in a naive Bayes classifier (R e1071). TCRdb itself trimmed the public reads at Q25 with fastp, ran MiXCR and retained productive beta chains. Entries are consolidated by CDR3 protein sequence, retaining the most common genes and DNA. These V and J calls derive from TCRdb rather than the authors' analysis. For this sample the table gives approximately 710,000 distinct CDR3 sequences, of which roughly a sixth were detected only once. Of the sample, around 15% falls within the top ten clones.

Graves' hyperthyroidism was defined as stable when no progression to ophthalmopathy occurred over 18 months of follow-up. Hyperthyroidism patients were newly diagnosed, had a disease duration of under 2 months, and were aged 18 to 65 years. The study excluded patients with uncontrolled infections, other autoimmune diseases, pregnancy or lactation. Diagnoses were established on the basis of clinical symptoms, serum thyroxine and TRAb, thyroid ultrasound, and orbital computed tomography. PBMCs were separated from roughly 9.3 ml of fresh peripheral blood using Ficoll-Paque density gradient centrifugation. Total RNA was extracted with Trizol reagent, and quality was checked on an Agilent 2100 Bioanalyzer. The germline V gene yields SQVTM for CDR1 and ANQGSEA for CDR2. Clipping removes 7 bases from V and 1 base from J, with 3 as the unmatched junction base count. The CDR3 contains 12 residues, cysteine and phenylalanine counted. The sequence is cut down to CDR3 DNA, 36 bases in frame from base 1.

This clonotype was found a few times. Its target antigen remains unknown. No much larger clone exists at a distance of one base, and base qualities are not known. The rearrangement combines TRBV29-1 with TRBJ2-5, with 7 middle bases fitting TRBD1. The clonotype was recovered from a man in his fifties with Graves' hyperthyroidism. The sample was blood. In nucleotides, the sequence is TGCAGCGCCGACAGGGTCCAAGAGACCCAGTACTTC. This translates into CSADRVQETQYF. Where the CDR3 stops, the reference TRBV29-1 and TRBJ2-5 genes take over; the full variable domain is SAVISQKPSRDICQRGTSLTIQCQVDSQVTMMFWYRQQPGQSLTLIATANQGSEATYESGFVIDKFPISRPNLTFSTLTVSNMSPEDSSIYLCSADRVQETQYFGPGTRLLVL.